This entry is about one T cell receptor beta chain. The data belong to a study of PD-1 blockade in classical Hodgkin lymphoma. TCRdb's table, derived via immunoSEQ multiplex PCR, lists solely in-frame clones and lacks some. Of 5,500 to 7,500 clones in the sample, over 80% were seen once. The CDR3 is 12 amino acids. The germline V gene encodes CDR1 MNHNS and CDR2 SASEGT. The germline V and J ends were trimmed by 0 bases and 12 bases, with 9 bases remaining between them. The time point denotes: cycle 4 day 1 (C4D1), after more than 5 weeks of nivolumab. Every patient was affected by relapse after autologous stem cell transplantation, while exposure to brentuximab vedotin was not uniform.

The receptor was derived from a human donor with classical Hodgkin lymphoma. The material was peripheral blood mononuclear cells (PBMCs), obtained before the fourth cycle of nivolumab. The gene calls are TRBV6-1 and TRBJ2-1, with D unclear. The CDR3 DNA is TGTGCCAGCAGTGAAGCGCGTGGACGGCAGTTCTTC. Translated, it gives CASSEARGRQFF.